This entry lists 10 T cell receptor beta chains sequenced from one sample in a study of blood T cells in healthy people across ages (dated by TCRdb to the mid-2010s). Library preparation used 5' RACE. Reads for this sample came from an Illumina HiSeq 2500. A second PCR of roughly 6 to 11 cycles was performed with a sample-barcoded 5' primer and a J-beta primer mix. TCRdb trimmed the raw reads at Q25, called clones with MiXCR and kept productive beta chains. Rows with one shared CDR3 protein collapse into an entry with the most common genes and DNA. The sample profile shows 1.5 million to 2 million distinct CDR3 sequences; 28% of them were found once. 7% to 9% of the sample belongs to the ten largest clones. The sample comprised blood. Receptors were obtained from a woman in her 30s in good health.

The CDR3 loop reads CASSPGQGVTVGTQYF. Written as DNA, the CDR3 is TGCGCCAGCAGCCCGGGACAGGGGGTCACCGTAGGTACGCAGTATTTT. This chain uses TRBV4-1 with TRBJ2-3; 11 nucleotides line up with TRBD1. The CDR3 loop spans 16 amino acids. V dropped 4 bases and J dropped 8; count of bases not matched to a gene: 11. Germline CDR1 is MGHRA and CDR2 is YSYEKL.

The J gene is TRBJ2-3, the V gene TRBV13; D is unresolved. CDR1 is PRHDT, CDR2 FYEKMQ, per germline (reference sequence). The CDR3 extends over 14 amino acids. The V gene lost 8 bases and the J gene lost 2 bases, with 14 bases spanning the gap. The CDR3 spells CASVRAGITDTQYF. The CDR3 nucleotides are TGTGCCAGCGTCCGGGCAGGCATCACAGATACGCAGTATTTT.

The rearrangement uses TRBV7-6 and TRBJ2-7; 11 bases align to TRBD2. V gave up 6 bases and J gave up 6 bases; unmatched junction bases: 7. CDR3 size: 14 residues. Germline loops: CDR1 SGHVS, CDR2 FNYEAQ. CDR3 nucleotides: TGTGCCAGCAGGCCACTAGCGGGGGTATGCGAGCAGTACTTC. Translated: CASRPLAGVCEQYF.

This clonotype was counted only a few times. The chain carries TRBV5-1 and TRBJ2-1; possibly TRBD1 for D (6 bases). The V gene's germline CDR1 is SGHRS and CDR2 YFSETQ. This CDR3 comprises 14 residues. The V end was cut by 0 bases, the J end by 7 bases, with 11 bases between. CDR3 amino acids: CASSLGYRVNEQFF. In nucleotides, the CDR3 is TGCGCCAGCAGCTTGGGGTACAGGGTAAATGAGCAGTTCTTC.

CDR3 region: CASSLDIAADYGYTF. The DNA for the CDR3 is TGCGCCAGCAGCTTGGATATCGCAGCGGACTATGGCTACACCTTC. The gene calls are TRBV5-1 and TRBJ1-2; no clear D. Per germline, CDR1 SGHRS and CDR2 YFSETQ. The CDR3 has 15 amino acids. V lost 0 bases and J lost 3, with 12 bases in between.

This chain links TRBV20-1 with TRBJ2-3; TRBD1 is a possible D gene (6 bases). The CDR3 consists of 15 residues. V was shortened by 0 bases and J by 2 bases, with 12 bases between the two germline ends. Germline V gene lookup returns CDR1 DFQATT and CDR2 SNEGSKA (reference sequence). CDR3: CSARDNRASTDTQYF. The CDR3 DNA follows: TGCAGTGCTAGAGATAACAGGGCCTCCACAGATACGCAGTATTTT.

The gene calls are TRBV12-3 or TRBV12-4 and TRBJ1-4; tentative D call: TRBD1 (6 bases). This CDR3 is 15 amino acids long. V was pared by 0 bases and J by 7 bases, with 12 bases between. DNA of the CDR3: TGTGCCAGCAGTTTAGCGGGGGCTAGGGGTGAAAAACTGTTTTTT. Protein sequence: CASSLAGARGEKLFF.

Points on this clonotype: Possible read error: a much larger clone is one base away. The chain has TRBV3-1 and TRBJ2-7, with TRBD1 matching 11 bases. Germline V lookup: CDR1 LGHDT, CDR2 YNNKEL (reference sequence). There are 15 residues in the CDR3. The DNA for the CDR3 is TGTGCCAGCAGCGCCCGGGACAGGGGGGCCTACGAGCAGTGCTTC. It yields the protein CASSARDRGAYEQCF.

V gene TRBV2 combines with J gene TRBJ2-5; TRBD2 matches 10 bases. The J call may be faulty, since TRBJ2-7 better matches the DNA end. From germline, CDR1 is SNHLY and CDR2 FYNNEI. The CDR3 sequence is 15 residues long. The chain's CDR3 is CASSDGAGGPSEQYF. CDR3 DNA sequence: TGTGCCAGCAGTGATGGAGCGGGGGGGCCCAGCGAGCAGTACTTC.

This chain connects TRBV4-1 to TRBJ2-1; D tentatively fits TRBD1 or TRBD2 (6 bases each). The ends were cut back, 0 bases at V and 8 bases at J, with 23 bases in the middle. Per germline, CDR1 MGHRA and CDR2 YSYEKL. This CDR3 spans 18 amino acids. The CDR3 loop reads CASSQDPVARGAWDEQFF. The CDR3 region has the DNA TGCGCCAGCAGCCAAGATCCCGTGGCAAGGGGGGCCTGGGATGAGCAGTTCTTC.